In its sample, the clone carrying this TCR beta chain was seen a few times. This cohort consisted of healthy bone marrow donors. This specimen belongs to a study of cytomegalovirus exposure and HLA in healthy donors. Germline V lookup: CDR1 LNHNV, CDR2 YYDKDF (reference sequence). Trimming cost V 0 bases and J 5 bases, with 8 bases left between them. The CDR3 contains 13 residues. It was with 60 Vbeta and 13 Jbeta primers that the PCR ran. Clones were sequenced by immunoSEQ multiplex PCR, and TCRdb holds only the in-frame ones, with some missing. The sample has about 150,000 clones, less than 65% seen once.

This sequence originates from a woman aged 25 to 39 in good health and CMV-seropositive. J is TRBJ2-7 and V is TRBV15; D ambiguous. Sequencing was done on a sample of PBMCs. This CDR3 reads CATSRDLLDEQYF. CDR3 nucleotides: TGTGCCACCAGCAGAGACCTCCTCGACGAGCAGTACTTC.